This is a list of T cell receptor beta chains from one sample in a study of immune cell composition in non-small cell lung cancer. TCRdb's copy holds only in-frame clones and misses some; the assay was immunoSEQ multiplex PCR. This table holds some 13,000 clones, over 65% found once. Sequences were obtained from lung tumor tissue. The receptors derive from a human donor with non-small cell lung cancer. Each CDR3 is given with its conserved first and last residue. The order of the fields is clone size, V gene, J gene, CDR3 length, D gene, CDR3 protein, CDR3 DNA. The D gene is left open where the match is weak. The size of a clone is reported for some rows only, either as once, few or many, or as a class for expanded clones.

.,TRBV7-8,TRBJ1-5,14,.,CASSRAGVFQPQHF,TGTGCCAGCAGCCGGGCAGGGGTGTTCCAGCCCCAGCATTTT
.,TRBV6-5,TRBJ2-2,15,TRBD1,CASSGQGASTGELFF,TGTGCCAGCAGCGGACAGGGGGCGAGCACCGGGGAGCTGTTTTTT
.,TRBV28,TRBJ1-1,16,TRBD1,CASSLWRAGGWTEAFF,TGTGCCAGCAGTTTATGGAGGGCAGGGGGTTGGACTGAAGCTTTCTTT
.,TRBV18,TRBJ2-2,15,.,CASTRQVQDTGELFF,TGTGCCAGCACCCGCCAAGTACAAGACACCGGGGAGCTGTTTTTT
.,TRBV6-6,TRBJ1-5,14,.,CASSYFEGNQPQHF,TGTGCCAGCAGTTACTTCGAGGGCAATCAGCCCCAGCATTTT
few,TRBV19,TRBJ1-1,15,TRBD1,CASSIDSGGVLGAFF,TGTGCCAGTAGTATAGATTCAGGGGGTGTTCTTGGAGCTTTCTTT
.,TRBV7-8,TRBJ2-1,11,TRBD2,CASRDYLEQFF,TGTGCCAGCCGGGACTACCTTGAGCAGTTCTTC
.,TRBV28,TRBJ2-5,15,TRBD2,CASRRTSGGEETQYF,TGTGCCAGCAGGCGGACTAGCGGGGGTGAAGAGACCCAGTACTTC
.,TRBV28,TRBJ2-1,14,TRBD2,CASIALAGLNEQFF,TGTGCCAGCATAGCGTTAGCGGGCCTCAATGAGCAGTTCTTC
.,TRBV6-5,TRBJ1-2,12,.,CASSKLNYGYTF,TGTGCCAGCAGTAAACTAAACTATGGCTACACCTTC
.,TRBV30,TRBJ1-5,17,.,CAWSKGQTAFLNQPQHF,TGTGCCTGGAGTAAGGGACAAACCGCATTTCTCAATCAGCCCCAGCATTTT
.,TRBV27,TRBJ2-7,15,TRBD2,CASSRTPGLAYEQYF,TGTGCCAGCAGTAGAACGCCGGGACTAGCGTACGAGCAGTACTTC
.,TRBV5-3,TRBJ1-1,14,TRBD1,CASRPQGAGTEAFF,TGTGCCAGCAGACCACAGGGGGCAGGCACTGAAGCTTTCTTT
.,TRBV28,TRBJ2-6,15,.,CASSPGTTGANVLTF,TGTGCCAGCAGTCCCGGGACAACTGGGGCCAACGTCCTGACTTTC
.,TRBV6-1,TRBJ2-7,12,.,CASSRGGYEQYF,TGTGCCAGCAGTCGGGGTGGGTACGAGCAGTACTTC
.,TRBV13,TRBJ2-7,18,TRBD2,CASSSSNSVGGSRDEQYF,TGTGCCAGCAGCTCCTCAAACTCGGTTGGCGGGAGTCGGGACGAGCAGTACTTC
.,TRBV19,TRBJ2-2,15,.,CASSRSSGSTGELFF,TGTGCCAGTAGTAGAAGTTCAGGGTCAACCGGGGAGCTGTTTTTT
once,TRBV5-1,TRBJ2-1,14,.,CASSMAAANNEQFF,TGCGCCAGCAGCATGGCCGCGGCCAACAATGAGCAGTTCTTC
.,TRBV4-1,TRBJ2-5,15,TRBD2,CASSQVGGRVETQYF,TGCGCCAGCAGCCAAGTGGGCGGGAGGGTGGAGACCCAGTACTTC
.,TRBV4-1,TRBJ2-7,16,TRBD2,CASSPAGGGAFSEQYF,TGCGCCAGCAGCCCGGCCGGCGGGGGGGCCTTCTCCGAGCAGTACTTC
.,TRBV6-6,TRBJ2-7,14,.,CASTRQQGAYEQYF,TGTGCCAGCACCCGACAACAGGGAGCCTACGAGCAGTACTTC
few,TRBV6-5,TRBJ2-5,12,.,CASTSEIETQYF,TGTGCCAGCACCTCCGAGATTGAGACCCAGTACTTC
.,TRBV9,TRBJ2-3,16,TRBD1,CASSVASGGGTYTQYF,TGTGCCAGCAGCGTAGCTTCAGGGGGCGGTACGTATACGCAGTATTTT
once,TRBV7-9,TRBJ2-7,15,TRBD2,CASSLAMGGSYEQYF,TGTGCCAGCAGCTTAGCCATGGGGGGGAGCTACGAGCAGTACTTC
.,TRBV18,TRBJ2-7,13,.,CASRVTAAYEQYF,TGTGCCTCGAGGGTTACCGCCGCCTACGAGCAGTACTTC
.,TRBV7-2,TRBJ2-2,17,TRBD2,CASSLRTSGGASGELFF,TGTGCCAGCAGCCTCCGGACTAGCGGGGGGGCCTCCGGGGAGCTGTTTTTT
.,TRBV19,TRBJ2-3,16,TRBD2,CASSIKRLADTDTQYF,TGTGCCAGTAGTATCAAGCGACTAGCGGACACAGATACGCAGTATTTT
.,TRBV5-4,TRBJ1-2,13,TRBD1,CASSWTGGYGYTF,TGTGCCAGCAGCTGGACAGGGGGCTATGGCTACACCTTC
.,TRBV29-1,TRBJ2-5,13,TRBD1,CSSGTGVQETQYF,TGCAGCTCCGGGACAGGGGTCCAAGAGACCCAGTACTTC
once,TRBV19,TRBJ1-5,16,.,CASSIGGLSINQPQHF,TGTGCCAGTAGTATAGGTGGTTTGAGCATCAATCAGCCCCAGCATTTT
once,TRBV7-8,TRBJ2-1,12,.,CASSARDNEQFF,TGTGCCAGCAGCGCCAGGGATAATGAGCAGTTCTTC
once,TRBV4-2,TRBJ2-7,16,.,CASSPLDSTKAYEQYF,TGTGCCAGCAGCCCCTTGGACTCAACTAAAGCCTACGAGCAGTACTTC
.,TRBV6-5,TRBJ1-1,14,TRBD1,CASQPGQSNTEAFF,TGTGCCAGTCAGCCGGGACAGTCGAACACTGAAGCTTTCTTT
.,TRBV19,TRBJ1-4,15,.,CASSIGGGLNEKLFF,TGTGCCAGTAGTATTGGGGGGGGCCTTAATGAAAAACTGTTTTTT
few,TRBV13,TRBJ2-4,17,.,CASSLGGGPLAKNIQYF,TGTGCCAGCAGCTTAGGGGGAGGCCCCCTAGCCAAAAACATTCAGTACTTC
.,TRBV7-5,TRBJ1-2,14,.,CVRSYRGRSYGYTF,TGTGTCAGAAGCTACAGGGGGCGAAGCTATGGCTACACCTTC
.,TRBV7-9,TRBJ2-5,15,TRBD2,CASTLGSGYSETQYF,TGTGCCAGCACCTTAGGTAGCGGGTACTCGGAGACCCAGTACTTC
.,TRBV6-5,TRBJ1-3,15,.,CASSYSGTHGNTIYF,TGTGCCAGCAGTTACAGCGGGACGCATGGAAACACCATATATTTT
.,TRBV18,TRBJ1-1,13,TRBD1,CASSRDRGTEAFF,TGTGCCAGCTCACGGGACAGGGGGACCGAAGCTTTCTTT
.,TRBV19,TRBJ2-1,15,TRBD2,CASSTKAGIMNEQFF,TGTGCCAGTAGTACTAAAGCGGGAATCATGAATGAGCAGTTCTTC
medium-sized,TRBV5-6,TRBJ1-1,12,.,CASSTRDTEAFF,TGTGCCAGCAGCACGCGGGACACTGAAGCTTTCTTT
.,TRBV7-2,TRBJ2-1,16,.,CASSLALGAVYNEQFF,TGTGCCAGCAGTTTGGCCCTGGGAGCGGTCTACAATGAGCAGTTCTTC
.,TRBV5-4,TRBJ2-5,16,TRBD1,CASSLAGQVVQETQYF,TGTGCCAGCAGCTTGGCGGGACAGGTGGTCCAAGAGACCCAGTACTTC
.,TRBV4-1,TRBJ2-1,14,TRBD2,CASSQGGGDWEQFF,TGCGCCAGCAGCCAAGGCGGGGGGGATTGGGAGCAGTTCTTC